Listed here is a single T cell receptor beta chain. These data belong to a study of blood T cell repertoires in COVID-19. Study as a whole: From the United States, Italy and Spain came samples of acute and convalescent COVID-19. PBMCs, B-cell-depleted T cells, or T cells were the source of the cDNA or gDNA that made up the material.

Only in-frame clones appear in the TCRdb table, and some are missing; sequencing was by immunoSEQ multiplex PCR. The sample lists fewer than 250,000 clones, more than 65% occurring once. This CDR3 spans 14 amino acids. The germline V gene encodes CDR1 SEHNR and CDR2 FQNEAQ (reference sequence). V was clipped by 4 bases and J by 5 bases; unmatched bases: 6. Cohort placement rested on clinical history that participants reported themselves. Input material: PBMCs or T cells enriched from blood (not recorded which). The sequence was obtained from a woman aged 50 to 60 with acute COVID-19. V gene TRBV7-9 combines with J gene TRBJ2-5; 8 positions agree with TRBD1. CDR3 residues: CASSSRTGMETQYF. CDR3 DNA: TGTGCCAGCAGCTCCAGGACAGGGATGGAGACCCAGTACTTC.